This entry lists 3 T cell receptor beta chains sequenced from one sample in a study of blood T cell repertoires in COVID-19. Sequencing was performed with immunoSEQ multiplex PCR; in TCRdb, only in-frame clones are kept and a portion is missing. The sample contains about 480,000 clones, about 91% of which appear only once. Sequencing used peripheral blood. All receptors come from a man between 18 and 35 years old with COVID-19, enrolled during active disease.

The rearrangement uses TRBV15 and TRBJ1-5; D gene uncertain. Per germline, CDR1 LNHNV and CDR2 YYDKDF (reference sequence). The CDR3 has 14 amino acids. In DNA form, the CDR3 reads TGTGCAACGGGGTGGGGATTGAGCAATCAGCCCCAGCATTTT. As protein: CATGWGLSNQPQHF.

This clone was observed a single time. V is TRBV3-1 (or the pseudogene TRBV3-2) and J is TRBJ2-3; 12 bases are a match to TRBD2. Germline V gives CDR1 LGHDT, CDR2 YNNKEL (reference sequence). This CDR3 has 16 amino acids. Losses at the gene ends were 4 bases for V and 3 bases for J; bases not matched to a gene: 5. The DNA of the CDR3 is TGTGCCAGCAGCCTGCGACTAGCGGGAGATACAGATACGCAGTATTTT. Protein: CASSLRLAGDTDTQYF.

The V call is TRBV30, the J call TRBJ2-7; 7 bases align to TRBD2. From germline, CDR1 is GTSNPN and CDR2 SVGIG (reference sequence). This CDR3 spans 13 amino acids. Germline trimming cut 1 base from V and 4 bases from J; bases unmatched to any gene: 4. CDR3 region: CAWSAGTTYEQYF. The DNA for the CDR3 is TGTGCCTGGAGTGCCGGGACTACATACGAGCAGTACTTC.